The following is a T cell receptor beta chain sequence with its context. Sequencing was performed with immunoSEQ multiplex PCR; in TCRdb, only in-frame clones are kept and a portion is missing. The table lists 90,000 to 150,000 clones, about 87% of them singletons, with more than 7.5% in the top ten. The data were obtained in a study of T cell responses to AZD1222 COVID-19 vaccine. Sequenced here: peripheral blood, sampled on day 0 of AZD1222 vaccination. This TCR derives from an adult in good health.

In nucleotides, the CDR3 is TGTGCCAGCAGTACTGTCGGGGGGTCTGGAAACACCATATATTTT. Translation gives CASSTVGGSGNTIYF. V usage is TRBV28 and J usage is TRBJ1-3; possibly TRBD1 for D (5 bases). CDR3 length: 15 residues. V dropped 5 bases and J dropped 1 base, with 12 bases sitting between them. From germline, CDR1 is MDHEN and CDR2 SYDVKM.